This T cell receptor beta chain stems from a study of T cells after yellow fever vaccination. This clonotype was seen a few times. TCRdb independently ran MiXCR on the 5' RACE reads; one entry per CDR3 protein. The sample gives roughly 340,000 distinct CDR3 sequences, 3% to 4.5% of which show up once; approximately 24% is in the top ten. The CDR3 is 14 residues long. Germline CDR1 LNHDA, CDR2 SQIVND (reference sequence). V was trimmed by 3 bases and J by 5 bases, leaving 14 bases between them. This receptor was taken from a man aged 18 to 30 who received the YFV17D yellow fever vaccine. Sequencing used PBMCs, obtained 5 days after the yellow fever booster vaccination. This chain connects TRBV19 to TRBJ2-7, with D possibly TRBD2 on 5 matching bases. CDR3 sequence (DNA): TGTGCCAGTAGTATTAACGGGGTTATCGACGAGCAGTACTTC. Encoded protein: CASSINGVIDEQYF. Full variable domain (missing parts from reference TRBV19 and TRBJ2-7): DGGITQSPKYLFRKEGQNVTLSCEQNLNHDAMYWYRQDPGQGLRLIYYSQIVNDFQKGDIAEGYSVSREKKESFPLTVTSAQKNPTAFYLCASSINGVIDEQYFGPGTRLTVT.